This T cell receptor beta chain was captured in a study of cytomegalovirus exposure and HLA in healthy donors (dated by TCRdb to 2017 to 2019). About the full investigation: An earlier analysis of approximately 550 of the donors reported roughly 270 Gb of sequence data and 117 million unique TCR beta sequences from around 200 million T cells. The study aimed to test whether cataloging public T cell receptors could reveal signatures of past pathogen exposure. The study used immunosequencing to profile the T cell repertoires of several hundred subjects and linked those repertoires to cytomegalovirus serostatus. Of the roughly 400 genotyped donors, 65% to 90% were placed in the genetic ancestry cluster associated with self-reported Caucasian donors. The later analysis used no new phenotypic data to find candidate immune exposures, relying instead on TCR beta sequences and their occurrence across donors. In a later analysis, previously published TCR beta repertoires from 550 to 700 donors were re-analyzed and high-resolution HLA genotyping was added so that TCR occurrence patterns could be studied. To decide whether each TCR beta V gene segment behaved as functional or pseudogenic, an earlier analysis of 587 of the donors relied on high-throughput TCR beta sequencing. An early release that covered some 640 HLA-typed donors contained approximately 300 gigabases of sequencing data and around 85 million unique TCR sequences. Donor age, sex, ethnicity and CMV serostatus were compiled together with the repertoire data. Genome-wide SNP genotypes for about three fifths of the 666 donors were used in a later genetic analysis, which treated that subset as a discovery cohort. Because of strong linkage in the cohort, roughly five DR-DQ haplotypes were treated as single units for association and clustering. In addition to the first cohort of 650 to 800 subjects, a separate validation cohort of 130 or so different subjects was used. On average, roughly 240,000 unique TCR beta nucleotide sequences were sequenced per donor among fewer than 500 genotyped donors of the cohort, with 15% to 20% of those sequences being non-productive. To predict cytomegalovirus infection status, the study combined high-throughput TCR immunosequencing, statistical association of individual TCRs with disease status, and machine learning. Every discovery cohort repertoire had been produced on one sequencing platform. Typing coverage varied by locus: roughly 620-640 donors for A, B, C, DRB1 and DQB1; around 560 for DQA1; about 590 for DPA1; 450 to 480 for DPB1. Class I and class II HLA loci were covered by the typing at four-digit resolution.

Library preparation employed the immunoSEQ multiplex PCR assay. For the multiplex PCR, a mixture combining 60 forward primers for TCR Vbeta segments and 13 reverse primers for TCR Jbeta segments was used. Amplification of the CDR3 region of rearranged TCR beta genes was performed with a multiplex PCR assay on genomic DNA. The amplified TCR beta libraries were sequenced on the Illumina HiSeq System as 87-base-pair reads. The authors' analysis ran thus. A later analysis tallied 80 million to 95 million unique TCR beta chains across the 640 or so repertoires, and roughly 11 million of those chains were shared by two or more donors. To remove PCR and sequencing errors, raw reads were error-corrected and collapsed into unique sequences using a nearest-neighbor algorithm that merged closely related sequences. To assign V, D and J gene segments, CDR3 sequences were aligned to IMGT reference sequences. For a sequence to be retained, at least a six-nucleotide match to both a V gene segment and a J gene segment was required. Rearrangements were called productive when the CDR3 lacked stop codons and stayed in frame with V and J; all others were non-productive. CDR3 was defined by IMGT convention, running from the second conserved V-encoded cysteine to the conserved J-encoded phenylalanine. In an earlier analysis of approximately 500 of the donors, sequences lacking an unambiguous match to a single V gene segment were excluded. In an earlier analysis of approximately 590 of the donors, V segments were called functional above 56.7% productive rearrangements and were called segregating when the between-donor standard deviation exceeded 5%. A statistical classification framework was developed to diagnose cytomegalovirus status using the catalog of TCR beta chain sequences. A later analysis assigned V and J genes by comparing TCR nucleotide sequences with IMGT/GENE-DB human TR gene sequences. In a later analysis, CDR3 sequences and most-parsimonious VDJ recombination scenarios were assigned using the TCRdist pipeline. In a later analysis, every TCR beta chain was defined by the combination of its CDR3 amino acid sequence and its V-gene family, and reads without a unique V-gene family were dropped. A later analysis removed 500 to 650 highly shared, low-generation-probability nucleotide sequences to deal with suspected cross-contamination and a sequencing artifact. For each public chain, a later analysis derived a clonal expansion index from normalized ranks of inferred template counts within each repertoire. Generation probabilities in a later analysis came from a VDJ recombination model fitted to out-of-frame rearrangements, and those results were checked against IGoR. A later analysis scored TCR-TCR, TCR-HLA and TCR-CMV co-occurrence with hypergeometric tests, applying a repertoire-size bias correction to TCR pairs. A later analysis estimated false discovery rates by permuting HLA or CMV assignments 20 times. In a later analysis, co-occurring TCRs were grouped using DBSCAN, and TCRdist sequence similarity was added for clustering within HLA-allele-positive subsets. Repertoires with fewer than 30,000 or more than 120,000 public chains were left out of co-occurrence clustering, as were four to six repertoires with anomalous nucleotide sharing. Held by TCRdb, this immuneACCESS table contains in-frame sequences only and omits some clones. Under half of the omission traces to an unresolved V gene where checked; the cause of the rest is unknown. V and J calls and clone size follow that table, whereas D and trimming were derived from the DNA. The table for this sample lists approximately 160,000 clones; roughly three quarters of them were counted only once. 7% to 9% of the sample is held by the ten biggest clonotypes.

Overall results and qualifications from the work: Assigning TCR associations to individual alleles was difficult when HLA alleles, especially DR and DQ, strongly co-occurred. Correlated functional status among segregating V segments might reflect linkage disequilibrium, but an unknown experimental factor could not be ruled out. Some IMGT-functional V segments, including TRBV6-2 and TRBV6-3, could not be distinguished by the 87-base-pair reads and were therefore excluded. A later analysis found that HLA-associated TCR beta chains were more clonally expanded and had lower generation probabilities than equally common non-associated chains. In a later genetic analysis, fewer N-insertions in productive TCRs were reported among donors in an Asian-associated ancestry cluster than the roughly 670-donor mean. In vitro tests confirmed that a few of the cytomegalovirus-associated TCR beta chains recognize cytomegalovirus antigens. Several of the top co-occurrence clusters appeared to be linked to parvovirus B19, influenza, CMV and Epstein-Barr virus, according to a later analysis. Most TCR sequences were observed very rarely across donors, whereas some public TCRs were present in many individuals. It was suggested by the authors that the approach could potentially be generalized to other disease states and immunological phenotypes. A further reported finding was that TCR beta sequences accurately predicted the HLA-A and HLA-B alleles for most subjects in the first cohort. A later genetic analysis associated a missense DCLRE1C variant with V-gene and J-gene trimming of TCR beta chains, and an independent cohort replicated the association. An earlier analysis of some 590 of the donors showed that most TCR beta V segments appeared in productive rearrangements either about 90% or about 30% of the time, which broadly matched IMGT annotations. Immune exposure information for the cohort was limited to CMV serostatus. The cohort was sequenced for TCR beta chains only, and without alpha or paired-chain data the features that could be detected were limited. Cytomegalovirus status was reported to be diagnosed by the classifier with high specificity and sensitivity in both the original and validation cohorts. Specific HLA alleles were associated with around 18,000 TCR beta sequences at a false discovery rate of 0.05 in a later analysis. A total of about 180 TCR beta chains were listed by the study as associated with cytomegalovirus. In a later analysis, most CMV-associated TCR beta chains were found to appear HLA-restricted, with HLA associations seemingly driven largely by CMV exposure. Because HLA typing was unavailable for some donors at each locus, only the typed subset was used in association tests. The earlier analysis of 587 of the donors excluded 15 to 20 rarely observed V segments, including chromosome 9 orphons, because counts were too low. According to a later analysis, TCR association rates differed among HLA loci, with DRB1 alleles showing the most associated TCRs and HLA-C alleles showing the fewest. A cluster of highly shared sequence variants was judged likely to be a technical artifact of the sequencing pipeline. Roughly uniform sequencing depth across donors was assumed in presence/absence analyses, although this assumption may not hold.

With regard to this clone: It has no known antigen specificity. The junction departs from germline at one end; a sequencing error may be responsible.

The germline V gene (reference sequence) specifies MNHNY as CDR1 and SVGAGI as CDR2. Measured from the cysteine to the phenylalanine, the CDR3 is 13 residues long. Only the CDR3 DNA is retained, 39 bases long and in frame from the first base. The cohort was made up of 500 to 800 healthy bone marrow donors. At the time of sampling, all cohort members were nominally healthy, though unrecorded immune exposures were likely present. The donor tested CMV seropositive and was one of the 289 seropositive cohort members. Each donor provided a peripheral blood sample, and peripheral blood mononuclear cells were used for TCR beta sequencing. The Qiagen DNeasy Blood Extraction Kit was used to extract genomic DNA from the blood cell samples.

The chain employs TRBV6-6 and TRBJ2-2, with 7 middle bases fitting TRBD2. The source of this sequence is a male donor in good health and CMV-seropositive. Sequencing was performed on PBMCs. The DNA is TGTGCCAGCAGGTCTACTAGCGCCGGGGAGTTGTTTTTT. Its amino acids are CASRSTSAGELFF.